These 22 T cell receptor beta chains were all obtained from the same sample, sequenced in a study of T cell clonotyping in hematopoietic cell transplantation. Time point reported: recipient sample about 28 days before transplant, after cytoreduction. Only in-frame clones appear in the TCRdb table, and some are missing; sequencing was by immunoSEQ multiplex PCR. The sample consists of roughly 80,000 clones, about 95% of them appearing once. The specimen was peripheral blood mononuclear cells, collected before stem cell transplant. All receptors derive from a woman aged 45-60 years with acute myeloid leukemia. Some clones in this sample may be carry-over from other donors' samples.

V gene TRBV5-1 combines with J gene TRBJ2-2, with a tentative D call TRBD1 (6 bases). Germline assignment: CDR1 SGHRS and CDR2 YFSETQ. There are 15 residues in the CDR3. V lost 0 bases to trimming and J lost 3 bases, with 9 bases between them. CDR3 sequence (DNA): TGCGCCAGCAGCTTGGACAGGGTGGACACCGGGGAGCTGTTTTTT. Translating it yields CASSLDRVDTGELFF.

This clone appeared once. The rearrangement uses TRBV5-1 and TRBJ2-3; 8 nucleotides align to TRBD2. Per germline, CDR1 SGHRS and CDR2 YFSETQ. CDR3 length: 15 amino acids. Trimming at V came to 5 bases and at J to 1 base, leaving 6 bases not matched to a gene. The chain's CDR3 is CASRGAGGGTDTQYF. In DNA, the CDR3 is TGCGCCAGCAGAGGTGCGGGAGGCGGCACAGATACGCAGTATTTT.

The chain carries TRBV30 and TRBJ2-7, with D tentatively TRBD2 (5 bases). CDR1 is GTSNPN and CDR2 is SVGIG in the germline V gene (reference sequence). The V end lost 1 base, the J end lost 7 bases, and 11 bases lay between the germline ends. CDR3 length: 12 amino acids. DNA of the CDR3: TGTGCCTGGAGTGGAGGGTTTGGTGAGCAGTACTTC. Translating it yields CAWSGGFGEQYF. The full variable domain, in which reference TRBV30 and TRBJ2-7 provide the parts outside the CDR3, is SQTIHQWPATLVQPVGSPLSLECTVEGTSNPNLYWYRQAAGRGLQLLFYSVGIGQISSEVPQNLSASRPQDRQFILSSKKLLLSDSGFYLCAWSGGFGEQYFGPGTRLTVT.

V gene TRBV11-2 combines with J gene TRBJ1-2; weak D call: TRBD1 (6 bases). V gave up 0 bases and J gave up 4 bases, with 15 bases separating them. Germline values: CDR1 SGHAT, CDR2 FQNNGV. The CDR3 consists of 16 residues. CDR3 sequence: CASSLDPTGFSYGYTF. The CDR3 DNA is TGTGCCAGCAGCTTAGACCCCACAGGGTTCTCCTATGGCTACACCTTC. The full variable domain, in which reference TRBV11-2 and TRBJ1-2 provide the parts outside the CDR3, is EAGVAQSPRYKIIEKRQSVAFWCNPISGHATLYWYQQILGQGPKLLIQFQNNGVVDDSQLPKDRFSAERLKGVDSTLKIQPAKLEDSAVYLCASSLDPTGFSYGYTFGSGTRLTVV.

This clone was counted a single time. DNA for the CDR3: TGCGCCAGCAGCTTGTCAGGGGGGAACACTGAAGCTTTCTTT. Translating it yields CASSLSGGNTEAFF. V gene TRBV5-1 combines with J gene TRBJ1-1; TRBD1 aligns across 7 bases. The V segment lost 1 base and the J segment 1 base; nucleotides outside the gene matches: 1. This CDR3 contains 14 residues. Germline V gene data show CDR1 as SGHRS and CDR2 as YFSETQ. Complete variable domain (other parts from reference TRBV5-1 and TRBJ1-1): KAGVTQTPRYLIKTRGQQVTLSCSPISGHRSVSWYQQTPGQGLQFLFEYFSETQRNKGNFPGRFSGRQFSNSRSEMNVSTLELGDSALYLCASSLSGGNTEAFFGQGTRLTVV.

The gene calls are TRBV19 and TRBJ2-5; TRBD1 aligns across 9 bases. With V trimmed by 5 bases and J by 1 base, 5 bases remained unmatched. The CDR3 consists of 15 residues. In germline, CDR1 is LNHDA, CDR2 SQIVND (reference sequence). The CDR3 loop is CASSGQGTIQETQYF. The CDR3 bases are TGTGCCAGTAGTGGACAGGGGACCATCCAAGAGACCCAGTACTTC. Full variable domain (remainder filled in from reference TRBV19 and TRBJ2-5): DGGITQSPKYLFRKEGQNVTLSCEQNLNHDAMYWYRQDPGQGLRLIYYSQIVNDFQKGDIAEGYSVSREKKESFPLTVTSAQKNPTAFYLCASSGQGTIQETQYFGPGTRLLVL.

This chain links TRBV5-1 with TRBJ2-5; D tentatively reads TRBD1 or TRBD2 (5 bases each). Germline V gene sequence: CDR1 SGHRS, CDR2 YFSETQ. The ends were cut back, 0 bases at V and 7 bases at J, with 16 bases in the middle. The CDR3 consists of 15 residues. CDR3 sequence reads: CASSLGGGERGTQYF. The CDR3, as DNA: TGCGCCAGCAGCTTGGGAGGCGGAGAGAGGGGGACCCAGTACTTC.

The chain links TRBV6-1 to TRBJ1-6; 9 nucleotides agree with TRBD1. CDR3 length: 16 residues. V gave up 2 bases and J gave up 6 bases; unmatched junction bases: 5. The germline gives CDR1 MNHNS, CDR2 SASEGT. The DNA of the CDR3 is TGTGCCAGCAGTGAACATACAGGGGGCTTTAATTCACCCCTCCACTTT. It is translated as CASSEHTGGFNSPLHF.

The J gene is TRBJ1-2, the V gene TRBV19; D unresolved. The germline gives CDR1 LNHDA, CDR2 SQIVND (reference sequence). The CDR3 extends over 14 amino acids. V lost 2 bases to trimming and J lost 0 bases, with 7 bases between them. The CDR3 DNA follows: TGTGCCAGTAGTATAAACGGACCTAACTATGGCTACACCTTC. It yields the protein CASSINGPNYGYTF.

The CDR3 DNA reads TGTGCCAGTAGTCCCGGGGTGAACGAGCAGTACTTC. Protein product: CASSPGVNEQYF. The V gene is TRBV19, the J gene TRBJ2-7, with D maybe TRBD2 (5 bases). V dropped 5 bases and J dropped 5 bases, with 10 bases sitting between them. In germline, CDR1 is LNHDA, CDR2 SQIVND (reference sequence). The CDR3 loop spans 12 amino acids.

This sequence joins TRBV5-8 and TRBJ1-2; 8 nucleotides match TRBD1. The CDR3 extends over 14 amino acids. V shed 4 bases and J 8 bases; nucleotides not matched to a gene: 10. Germline-derived CDR1 and CDR2 are SGHTS and YDEGEE. CDR3 DNA sequence: TGTGCCAGCAGCCCCCCCTGGACAGGGAGCGGCTACACCTTC. As protein: CASSPPWTGSGYTF.

This chain joins TRBV9 and TRBJ2-3; TRBD2 agrees at 7 bases. Germline V gives CDR1 SGDLS, CDR2 YYNGEE. The CDR3 spans 15 residues. The V segment lost 1 base and the J segment 1 base; nucleotides outside the gene matches: 3. The CDR3 DNA is TGTGCCAGCAGCGTATCCACTAGCGGCACAGATACGCAGTATTTT. This gives the protein CASSVSTSGTDTQYF.

This chain connects TRBV11-3 to TRBJ2-1; D not resolved. Trimming pared 4 bases from V and 0 bases from J, leaving 4 bases between. Germline CDR1 is SGHNT and CDR2 is YENEEA. The CDR3 runs to 13 residues. The CDR3 DNA reads TGTGCCAGCAGCTCCGACTCCTACAATGAGCAGTTCTTC. It specifies CASSSDSYNEQFF.

The chain carries TRBV18 and TRBJ2-6; D is unresolved. CDR1 is KGHSH, CDR2 LQKENI, per germline. The CDR3 consists of 14 residues. V dropped 6 bases and J dropped 2 bases, with 8 bases sitting between them. The CDR3 here is CASSWAAGANVLTF. CDR3 DNA sequence: TGTGCCAGCTCGTGGGCGGCTGGGGCCAACGTCCTGACTTTC.

This chain uses TRBV29-1 with TRBJ1-2, with D uncertain. Germline lookup yields CDR1 SQVTM and CDR2 ANQGSEA. Trimming removed 6 bases from V and 2 bases from J, with 13 bases in between. CDR3 length equals 13 residues. The CDR3 is CSVETEQNYGYTF. The CDR3 coding sequence is TGCAGCGTGGAAACGGAACAAAACTATGGCTACACCTTC. The full variable domain, its missing parts supplied by reference TRBV29-1 and TRBJ1-2, is SAVISQKPSRDICQRGTSLTIQCQVDSQVTMMFWYRQQPGQSLTLIATANQGSEATYESGFVIDKFPISRPNLTFSTLTVSNMSPEDSSIYLCSVETEQNYGYTFGSGTRLTVV.

The count of this clone is one. J is TRBJ2-2 and V is TRBV11-2; perhaps TRBD2 as D (6 bases). The CDR3 runs 15 residues. Germline V gene lookup returns CDR1 SGHAT and CDR2 FQNNGV. The V gene lost 5 bases and the J gene lost 6 bases, with 16 bases spanning the gap. In DNA form, the CDR3 reads TGTGCCAGCAGCCGCGGGGCCAACCGCGCCGGGGAGCTGTTTTTT. Translation: CASSRGANRAGELFF. The entire variable domain, with the rest obtained from reference TRBV11-2 and TRBJ2-2, is as follows: EAGVAQSPRYKIIEKRQSVAFWCNPISGHATLYWYQQILGQGPKLLIQFQNNGVVDDSQLPKDRFSAERLKGVDSTLKIQPAKLEDSAVYLCASSRGANRAGELFFGEGSRLTVL.

DNA of the CDR3: TGTGCCAGCACCCCGTTGGACCCTGGAAACACCATATATTTT. It yields the protein CASTPLDPGNTIYF. V and J are TRBV6-4 and TRBJ1-3; D gene ambiguous. Between the trimmed V and J ends, which lost 7 bases and 2 bases, there was a span of 12 bases. The CDR3 covers 14 residues. Germline V gene data show CDR1 as MRHNA and CDR2 as SNTAGT.

This clone appeared once. V is TRBV5-8 and J is TRBJ2-3; the match to TRBD2 covers 8 bases. Germline V gene lookup returns CDR1 SGHTS and CDR2 YDEGEE. The CDR3 runs to 18 residues. J lost 0 bases, V lost 1 base, and 10 bases had no gene match. This CDR3 is CASSLITGGPRSTDTQYF. CDR3 DNA sequence: TGTGCCAGCAGCTTGATAACGGGAGGGCCGAGAAGCACAGATACGCAGTATTTT.

This chain uses TRBV9 with TRBJ2-1; 9 bases agree with TRBD2. Germline lookup yields CDR1 SGDLS and CDR2 YYNGEE. This CDR3 has 17 amino acids. Trimming at V came to 3 bases and at J to 8 bases, leaving 15 bases not matched to a gene. The CDR3 sequence is CASSGDLLSGSKDEQFF. CDR3 nucleotides: TGTGCCAGCAGCGGGGACCTGCTTAGCGGGAGTAAGGATGAGCAGTTCTTC.

In nucleotides, the CDR3 is TGTGCCAGCAGTGCAACCAGCGGATTCCAGTACGAGCAGTACTTC. Amino acids: CASSATSGFQYEQYF. V is TRBV27 and J is TRBJ2-7, with D maybe TRBD2 (5 bases). Germline V lookup: CDR1 MNHEY, CDR2 SMNVEV (reference sequence). The CDR3 runs 15 residues. Trimming stripped 5 bases from V and 4 bases from J, with 18 bases between.

This CDR3 reads CASRPHGETEAFF. In DNA form, the CDR3 reads TGTGCCAGCAGACCTCACGGGGAGACTGAAGCTTTCTTT. V and J are TRBV6-5 and TRBJ1-1, with D unclear. There are 13 residues in the CDR3. Germline loops: CDR1 MNHEY, CDR2 SVGAGI. V lost 6 bases, J lost 5 bases, and 13 bases lay in between.

V gene TRBV4-1 combines with J gene TRBJ1-6; D possibly corresponds to TRBD1 (5 bases). Germline V lookup: CDR1 MGHRA, CDR2 YSYEKL. The germline V and J ends were trimmed by 1 base and 0 bases, with 7 bases remaining between them. The CDR3 contains 16 residues. The CDR3 sequence: CASSQGQSSYNSPLHF. The CDR3 nucleotides read TGCGCCAGCAGCCAAGGACAGAGCTCCTATAATTCACCCCTCCACTTT.